The 6 T cell receptor beta chains below all came from one sample that was sequenced in a study of patients and donors after allogeneic stem cell transplantation. From the RT-PCR reads, TCRdb called clonotypes with MiXCR, one entry per CDR3 protein. Of approximately 430,000 distinct CDR3 sequences listed, 16% were seen once; the top ten hold 6.5% to 7.5%. Sequencing was carried out using blood, either unsorted or a sorted T cell fraction (not recorded which). The receptors shown here come from a human donor who was either an allogeneic HSCT recipient or a stem cell or donor lymphocyte infusion donor (not recorded which). It is not recorded whose cells these are; they may come from a transplant donor.

Only a few counts were recorded for this clonotype. This sequence joins TRBV7-8 and TRBJ2-3; TRBD2 agrees at 11 bases. Trimming at V came to 4 bases and at J to 5 bases, leaving 11 bases not matched to a gene. This CDR3 region has 17 residues. The germline V gene has CDR1 SGHVS and CDR2 FQNEAQ. DNA for the CDR3: TGTGCCAGCAGCTACCGAATAGCGGGGGGGGCCAGAGATACGCAGTATTTT. Translating it yields CASSYRIAGGARDTQYF.

The chain recombines TRBV12-5 with TRBJ2-3; TRBD2 might be the D (6 bases). The CDR3 loop spans 14 amino acids. Germline loops: CDR1 LGHNT, CDR2 FRNRAP. V gave up 6 bases and J gave up 0 bases, with 10 bases separating them. This CDR3 is CASGLAFSTDTQYF. CDR3 in DNA: TGTGCTAGTGGGCTAGCGTTTAGCACAGATACGCAGTATTTT. The complete variable domain, with remaining parts taken from reference TRBV12-5 and TRBJ2-3, reads DARVTQTPRHKVTEMGQEVTMRCQPILGHNTVFWYRQTMMQGLELLAYFRNRAPLDDSGMPKDRFSAEMPDATLATLKIQPSEPRDSAVYFCASGLAFSTDTQYFGPGTRLTVL.

The chain recombines TRBV5-1 with TRBJ2-3; a possible D gene is TRBD1 (5 bases). The CDR3 extends over 14 amino acids. In germline, CDR1 is SGHRS, CDR2 YFSETQ. Trimming pared 0 bases from V and 1 base from J, leaving 6 bases between. Here the CDR3 DNA reads TGCGCCAGCAGCTTGGACAGGCGCACAGATACGCAGTATTTT. It is translated as CASSLDRRTDTQYF.

The genes are TRBV29-1 and TRBJ1-1, with 12 bases matching TRBD1. The ends lost 5 bases at V and 2 bases at J; junction bases unmatched: 9. The germline V gene encodes CDR1 SQVTM and CDR2 ANQGSEA. There are 16 residues in the CDR3. CDR3 in amino acids: CSVLPGQGASNTEAFF. In DNA, the CDR3 is TGCAGCGTTCTACCGGGACAGGGGGCGAGCAACACTGAAGCTTTCTTT.

The sample holds a few counts of this clonotype. The J gene is TRBJ2-5, the V gene TRBV24-1; 9 bases align to TRBD1. V trimming: 3 bases; J trimming: 5 bases; junction bases outside the gene matches: 6. Germline CDR1 KGHDR, CDR2 SFDVKD. This CDR3 is built from 15 residues. This chain's CDR3 is CATSDQRTGVETQYF. The CDR3 coding sequence is TGTGCCACCAGTGATCAAAGGACAGGGGTTGAGACCCAGTACTTC.

The chain recombines TRBV20-1 with TRBJ2-5; D is perhaps TRBD2 (6 bases). The CDR3 loop spans 14 amino acids. V shed 5 bases and J shed 1 base, with 14 bases lying between them. Looked up from germline, CDR1 is DFQATT and CDR2 is SNEGSKA (reference sequence). As DNA, the CDR3 is TGCAGTGCTGCACCACGGGGGATCCAAGAGACCCAGTACTTC. As protein: CSAAPRGIQETQYF.